The 21 T cell receptor beta chains in this list originate from one sample, sequenced in a study of blood T cell repertoires in COVID-19. Clones were sequenced by immunoSEQ multiplex PCR, and TCRdb holds only the in-frame ones, with some missing. The sample carries 150,000 to 200,000 clones, around four fifths recorded once. The material sequenced was PBMCs or T cells enriched from blood (not recorded which). The receptor set was obtained from a man between 65 and 79 years old who had been exposed to COVID-19.

This clone was seen only a few times. The CDR3 DNA sequence: TGTGCCAGCAGTGGGGGCAGGAGGACTCAGCCCCAGCATTTT. Translating it yields CASSGGRRTQPQHF. The V gene is TRBV28, the J gene TRBJ1-5; possibly TRBD1 for D (6 bases). Trimming took 5 bases from V and 6 from J, leaving 14 bases between them. In germline, CDR1 is MDHEN, CDR2 SYDVKM. The CDR3 sequence is 14 residues long.

The table lists this clone with a few counts. This chain joins TRBV6-5 and TRBJ2-3; 9 nucleotides align to TRBD2. The CDR3 is 15 amino acids. Germline CDR1 reads MNHEY; CDR2 reads SVGAGI. With V trimmed by 6 bases and J by 3 bases, 7 bases remained unmatched. The CDR3 reads CASRVGLAGTDTQYF. The CDR3 nucleotides are TGTGCCAGCAGGGTTGGTCTAGCGGGGACAGATACGCAGTATTTT.

V usage is TRBV27 and J usage is TRBJ2-7; 12 bases are a match to TRBD2. The germline V gene encodes CDR1 MNHEY and CDR2 SMNVEV (reference sequence). Trimming cost V 5 bases and J 0 bases; bases outside gene matches: 17. The CDR3 sequence is 20 residues long. CDR3 loop: CASSPQPPGLAGLLSYEQYF. The CDR3 bases are TGTGCCAGCAGTCCGCAACCTCCGGGACTAGCGGGCCTCCTCTCCTACGAGCAGTACTTC.

This clone was counted once. Other DNA sequences in the sample encode the same CDR3. V and J are TRBV9 and TRBJ1-6; 7 nucleotides align to TRBD1. The germline CDR1 and CDR2 sequences are SGDLS and YYNGEE. Trimming cost V 1 base and J 6 bases; bases outside gene matches: 1. This CDR3 contains 14 residues. CDR3 in amino acids: CASSVRQGNSPLHF. CDR3 nucleotide sequence: TGTGCCAGCAGCGTAAGACAGGGTAATTCACCCCTCCACTTT.

CDR3 sequence reads: CASSQGVAGRTDTQYF. The CDR3 nucleotides read TGTGCCAGCAGCCAAGGTGTAGCGGGGCGCACAGATACGCAGTATTTT. The gene calls are TRBV4-2 and TRBJ2-3; 8 bases are a match to TRBD2. The germline CDR1 and CDR2 sequences are LGHNA and YNFKEQ. J was trimmed by 1 base and V by 1 base; bases with no gene match: 4. The CDR3 is 16 residues long.

V is TRBV27 and J is TRBJ2-1, with 7 positions matching TRBD2. There are 15 residues in the CDR3. The junction had 10 bases not matched to a gene; V was cut back by 3 bases and J by 8 bases. CDR1 and CDR2 from the germline V gene are MNHEY and SMNVEV (reference sequence). CDR3: CASSFSRGLQDEQFF. CDR3 coding DNA: TGTGCCAGCAGTTTTTCGCGGGGGTTACAAGATGAGCAGTTCTTC.

The sample holds one count of this clone. The chain combines TRBV11-3 with TRBJ1-1; tentative D call: TRBD1 (6 bases). CDR1 and CDR2 from the germline V gene are SGHNT and YENEEA. The CDR3 spans 14 residues. V lost 7 bases and J lost 4, with 16 bases in between. The CDR3 DNA reads TGTGCCAGCAATACAGGGCTCGACGTCACTGAAGCTTTCTTT. Translating gives CASNTGLDVTEAFF.

This rearrangement joins TRBV2 to TRBJ1-2; D is undetermined. The germline CDR1 and CDR2 sequences are SNHLY and FYNNEI. The CDR3 loop spans 14 amino acids. V was clipped by 6 bases and J by 5 bases, with 16 bases between them. The CDR3 sequence is CASSAGENGYGYTF. Here the CDR3 DNA reads TGTGCCAGCAGCGCCGGGGAGAATGGGTATGGCTACACCTTC.

This clone was recorded a few times. The chain carries TRBV29-1 and TRBJ1-6; 7 nucleotides agree with TRBD1. The CDR3 contains 13 residues. Unmatched junction bases numbered 6, after V lost 6 bases and J lost 7 bases. Germline CDR1 and CDR2: SQVTM and ANQGSEA. In nucleotides, the CDR3 is TGCAGCGTCGCCGGGACAGACAATTCACCCCTCCACTTT. The encoded protein is CSVAGTDNSPLHF. The variable domain in full, completed from reference TRBV29-1 and TRBJ1-6, reads SAVISQKPSRDICQRGTSLTIQCQVDSQVTMMFWYRQQPGQSLTLIATANQGSEATYESGFVIDKFPISRPNLTFSTLTVSNMSPEDSSIYLCSVAGTDNSPLHFGNGTRLTVT.

The V gene is TRBV28, the J gene TRBJ1-2; 7 bases line up with TRBD1. J was trimmed by 1 base and V by 11 bases; bases with no gene match: 4. Germline V gene lookup returns CDR1 MDHEN and CDR2 SYDVKM. The CDR3 runs to 12 residues. This CDR3 reads CAARDSNYGYTF. The DNA of the CDR3 is TGTGCCGCCCGGGACAGTAACTATGGCTACACCTTC.

The chain carries TRBV4-1 and TRBJ2-2; 7 bases align to TRBD1. The CDR3 consists of 16 residues. The junction had 5 bases not matched to a gene; V was cut back by 3 bases and J by 1 base. In germline, CDR1 is MGHRA, CDR2 YSYEKL. As DNA, the CDR3 is TGCGCCAGCAGCCATTTGGGACAGCAGAACACCGGGGAGCTGTTTTTT. Its translation is CASSHLGQQNTGELFF.

This rearrangement joins TRBV19 to TRBJ2-7; TRBD2 aligns across 13 bases. V shed 5 bases and J 1 base; nucleotides not matched to a gene: 5. The CDR3 has 16 amino acids. In germline, CDR1 is LNHDA, CDR2 SQIVND (reference sequence). In DNA form, the CDR3 reads TGTGCCAGTAGTGTTGGACTAGCGGGGGCATCCTACGAGCAGTACTTC. Amino acids: CASSVGLAGASYEQYF.

The rearrangement links TRBV4-1 to TRBJ1-1; 7 nucleotides match TRBD1. The CDR3 totals 15 residues. Germline CDR1 MGHRA, CDR2 YSYEKL. V lost 0 bases to trimming and J lost 5 bases; unmatched junction nucleotides: 6. The chain's CDR3 is CASSQDVGRGTEAFF. The CDR3, as DNA: TGCGCCAGCAGCCAAGATGTGGGCAGGGGGACTGAAGCTTTCTTT.

This clone was picked up a small number of times. This chain joins TRBV19 and TRBJ1-1; D is unclear. V was cut by 5 bases and J by 6 bases, with 10 bases left in between. Germline V lookup: CDR1 LNHDA, CDR2 SQIVND (reference sequence). The CDR3 consists of 12 residues. The DNA for the CDR3 is TGTGCCAGTAGTGAGCGTATCGCTGAAGCTTTCTTT. Amino acids: CASSERIAEAFF.

This sequence joins TRBV19 and TRBJ2-7; no definite D call. The germline V gene has CDR1 LNHDA and CDR2 SQIVND (reference sequence). This CDR3 spans 14 amino acids. V lost 3 bases to trimming and J lost 5 bases, with 14 bases between them. The CDR3 nucleotides read TGTGCCAGTAGTATCTTTTCTCGGCAGGACGAGCAGTACTTC. As protein: CASSIFSRQDEQYF.

The gene calls are TRBV28 and TRBJ1-1, with TRBD1 matching 8 bases. The germline CDR1 and CDR2 sequences are MDHEN and SYDVKM. This CDR3 spans 15 amino acids. Germline trimming cut 4 bases from V and 5 bases from J; bases unmatched to any gene: 9. CDR3 sequence (DNA): TGTGCCAGCAGTTCCCCCGGACAGGGAGGAACTGAAGCTTTCTTT. Amino acids: CASSSPGQGGTEAFF. The full variable domain, its missing parts supplied by reference TRBV28 and TRBJ1-1, is DVKVTQSSRYLVKRTGEKVFLECVQDMDHENMFWYRQDPGLGLRLIYFSYDVKMKEKGDIPEGYSVSREKKERFSLILESASTNQTSMYLCASSSPGQGGTEAFFGQGTRLTVV.

The chain links TRBV4-3 to TRBJ1-2; TRBD1 agrees at 7 bases. Trimming removed 3 bases from V and 8 bases from J; junction bases left unmatched: 9. The germline gives CDR1 LGHNA, CDR2 YSLEER. This CDR3 is built from 14 residues. CDR3 protein: CASSHRGQSAGYTF. The CDR3 coding sequence is TGCGCCAGCAGCCACAGGGGACAGTCGGCCGGCTACACCTTC.

The rearrangement uses TRBV11-2 and TRBJ1-5; TRBD1 is a possible D gene (5 bases). CDR1 and CDR2 from the germline V gene are SGHAT and FQNNGV. This CDR3 is 13 amino acids long. Trimming stripped 0 bases from V and 5 bases from J, with 5 bases between. In nucleotides, the CDR3 is TGTGCCAGCAGCTTAGACAGGGATCAGCCCCAGCATTTT. It is translated as CASSLDRDQPQHF.

The CDR3 loop is CASRLVGRGGNSPLHF. CDR3 coding DNA: TGTGCCAGTAGACTGGTTGGAAGGGGGGGGAATTCACCCCTCCACTTT. The chain employs TRBV19 and TRBJ1-6; tentative D call: TRBD1 (6 bases). The ends were cut back, 6 bases at V and 7 bases at J, with 19 bases in the middle. The germline V gene encodes CDR1 LNHDA and CDR2 SQIVND (reference sequence). The CDR3 totals 16 residues.

The rearrangement joins TRBV10-3 to TRBJ1-2; possible D gene TRBD1, 6 bases. V was trimmed by 6 bases and J by 8 bases, leaving 13 bases between them. The CDR3 loop spans 12 amino acids. The germline V gene encodes CDR1 ENHRY and CDR2 SYGVKD. The CDR3 nucleotides are TGTGCCATCAGCCCACAGGGTAAGGGCTACACCTTC. Translating it yields CAISPQGKGYTF.

About this clone itself: Distinct nucleotide sequences in the sample also encode this CDR3. This chain links TRBV7-2 with TRBJ1-1; 8 nucleotides line up with TRBD1. The CDR3 totals 15 residues. V dropped 1 base and J dropped 5; count of bases not matched to a gene: 6. The germline V gene has CDR1 SGHTA and CDR2 FQGNSA. Written as DNA, the CDR3 is TGTGCCAGCAGCTTAGTGACAGGGGAGAATACTGAAGCTTTCTTT. This translates into CASSLVTGENTEAFF.